This paragraph covers one TCR beta chain sequence. This clone showed up many times. Its antigen remains undetermined. Read coverage stops 3 residues before the CDR3 terminus; the germline J gene supplies the remainder. This specimen comes from a study of T cell clonality in common variable immunodeficiency (dated by TCRdb to 2013 to 2016). On the study overall, not on this receptor specifically: Compared with healthy controls, CVID subjects showed increased TCRbeta clonality (t-test p = 0.018), a feature most characteristic of about a third of subjects. Healthy controls shared more TCRbeta clones with each other than CVID subjects shared among themselves (p < 0.0001). CVID TCRbeta sequences reportedly showed fewer deletions and N-nucleotide insertions and lacked highly modified clones with 13 or more V deletions. Differences among patients in the CVID cohort limited the correlations between repertoire features and clinical complications. According to the authors, figuring out what caused the increased clonality in CVID would require sequencing the repertoires of T cell subpopulations. Even though DNA input was the same, control samples had an average of about 90,000 unique sequences each, compared with about 31,000 in CVID samples.

Equivalent amounts of genomic DNA from CVID and control samples were used as sequencing input. For every sample, a 60 bp segment covering the rearranged TCRbeta CDR3 region was amplified and then sequenced. TCRbeta amplification used the immunoSEQ assay, a bias-corrected multiplex PCR with high-throughput sequencing. The published analysis was carried out like this. Every unique nucleotide sequence counted as a clone and was annotated with V, D and J genes, copy number and frequency. Sequences were labeled productive if in frame, and non-productive if out of frame or containing stop codons. As previously described, clonality was computed from Shannon's entropy. The predicted amino acid sequences of productive clones were used to derive the mean CDR3 Kyte-Doolittle hydropathy. The R hclust function was used to hierarchically cluster scaled V gene usage with Manhattan distance and complete linkage. Sharing of clones by CDR3 amino acid sequence was evaluated through resampling of 12 repertoires per group over 100 rounds. The repertoires were screened for 70 published EBV-specific TCRbeta sequences and roughly 240 published CMV-specific TCRbeta sequences. Analysis left out a couple of CVID samples that produced under 10,000 sequences, so roughly 45 CVID repertoires remained. In TCRdb, the immuneACCESS table is reduced to in-frame sequences with V and J assigned. These tables do not hold every clone; where another copy was compared, an unresolved V gene accounts for under half, and the others remain unexplained. V, J and clone size are taken as reported in that table, and D and trimming were inferred from the DNA itself. This sample holds some 54,000 clones in total, without any singletons. Approximately 2.2% of the sample goes to the ten largest clones.

The germline V and J ends show losses of 5 bases and 3 bases respectively, and no gene match explains 8 bases of the junction. CDR1 is given as SGHVS and CDR2 as FNYEAQ, both from the germline V gene. Measured from the cysteine to the phenylalanine, the CDR3 is 16 residues long. The DNA shown is the part of the CDR3 that was read: 39 bases, in frame from base 1. Predominantly Caucasian heritage was noted among both the CVID patients and the healthy controls. Heparinized peripheral whole blood samples of roughly 5 to 8.5 ml were obtained from each donor. Genomic DNA from adults with common variable immune deficiency (CVID) and from healthy adult controls was the source for sequencing TCRbeta CDR3 repertoires. A total of some 22 healthy adult volunteers (approximately 12 female and roughly ten male; age range about 20 to 70 years, mean age around 32) were included in the control group. Diluted blood was density-centrifuged over Hypaque 1077 or Ficoll-Paque to isolate peripheral blood mononuclear cells. Genomic DNA was obtained from unsorted mononuclear cells using either Qiagen column purification or a centrifugation-based method.

Sequencing input: peripheral blood mononuclear cells. The rearrangement joined TRBV7-6 to TRBJ2-2; 8 nucleotides in the junction match TRBD2. The sequence derives from a person between 18 and 70 years old in good health. The DNA read from the CDR3 is TGTGCCAGCAGCCCACGATCCGGGGGGGACACCGGGGAG. It codes for CASSPRSGGDTGE. The full CDR3 protein reads CASSPRSGGDTGELFF.